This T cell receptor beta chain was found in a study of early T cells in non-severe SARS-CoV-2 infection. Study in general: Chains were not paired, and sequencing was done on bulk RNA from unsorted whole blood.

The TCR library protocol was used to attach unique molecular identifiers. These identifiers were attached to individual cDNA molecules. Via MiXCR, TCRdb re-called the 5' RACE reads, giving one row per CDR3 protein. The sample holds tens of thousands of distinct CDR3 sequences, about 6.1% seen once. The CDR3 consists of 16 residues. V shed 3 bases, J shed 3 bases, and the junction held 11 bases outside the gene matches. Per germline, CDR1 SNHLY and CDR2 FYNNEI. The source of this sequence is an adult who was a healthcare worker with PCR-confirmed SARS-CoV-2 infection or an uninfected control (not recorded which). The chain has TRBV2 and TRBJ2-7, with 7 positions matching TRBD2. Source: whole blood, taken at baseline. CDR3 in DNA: TGTGCCAGCAGTGAGCTTGGCGGGGGAGACTACTACGAGCAGTACTTC. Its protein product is CASSELGGGDYYEQYF.